The sequence of this TCR beta chain was determined in a study of shared clonotypes between healthy human individuals. Study-level points and caveats: Lower generation probabilities were found for non-shared clonotypes than for those shared by all four donors.

The CDR3 is made up of 15 amino acids. Germline assignment: CDR1 KGHSH and CDR2 LQKENI. The junction had 4 bases not matched to a gene; V was cut back by 2 bases and J by 0 bases. The study ran the assay at deep level. The method was immunoSEQ multiplex PCR; TCRdb's version includes in-frame clones alone and lacks a portion of them. The repertoire has roughly 2.4 million clones, 90% to 97% of them found once; the top ten carry roughly 0.13%. CD4+ cells yielded CD45RA+ naive and CD45RA-negative memory subsets. A word on this clone: No antigen is known for it. Within the sample, other DNA sequences also encode this same CDR3.

This TCR derives from a man in his late teens or twenties in good health. The sample taken for sequencing was naive CD4+ T cells sorted from blood. Subset given: CD45RA+ positively selected. This chain uses TRBV18 with TRBJ2-7, with 7 bases aligning to TRBD2. CDR3 region: CASSPASGLSYEQYF. The CDR3, as DNA: TGTGCCAGCTCACCAGCTAGCGGCCTCTCCTACGAGCAGTACTTC.